A selection of T cell receptor beta chains follows, all from one sample in a study of monozygotic twins with inflammatory bowel disease. Using the 5' RACE reads, TCRdb records one entry per CDR3 protein without DNA. The sample includes 350,000 to 550,000 distinct CDR3 sequences. Sequencing used blood. The source of these receptors is a human donor with ulcerative colitis or Crohn's disease, or a healthy co-twin of an affected twin (not recorded which). The CDR3 runs from the conserved cysteine through the conserved F or W.

cdr3_aa	v_call	j_call
CSARTSEGTGELFF	TRBV20-1	TRBJ2-2
CATSDAGTAGANVLTF	TRBV24-1	TRBJ2-6
CSARDPLTGGSYNEQFF	TRBV20-1	TRBJ2-1
CASSLRGGTSGGTYNEQFF	TRBV12-3/TRBV12-4	TRBJ2-1
CASSWTVMVSGNTIYF	TRBV12-3/TRBV12-4	TRBJ1-3
CASSPHSDSRNTEAFF	TRBV9	TRBJ1-1
CASSPGELTSAQPQHF	TRBV5-1	TRBJ1-5
CAIAGQGRGSSYNEQFF	TRBV12-3/TRBV12-4	TRBJ2-1
CASSLGWSLNSPLHF	TRBV27	TRBJ1-6
CASSMTGGESQYF	TRBV12-3/TRBV12-4	TRBJ2-5
CASSLEKRDRADTQYF	TRBV5-1	TRBJ2-3
CASSLSEGTHYEQYF	TRBV18	TRBJ2-7
CASSPPWDTEAFF	TRBV7-2	TRBJ1-1
CSVSSPGGKTHYF	TRBV29-1	TRBJ2-5
CASGADSTDTQYF	TRBV6-2/TRBV6-3	TRBJ2-3
CASSDSIGGSRGYTF	TRBV5-1	TRBJ1-2
CASSFTNPTGELFF	TRBV7-6	TRBJ2-2
CASSPHTNTEAFF	TRBV27	TRBJ1-1
CASSFYRSGTSTDTQYF	TRBV27	TRBJ2-3
CAISPSGRSSSYNEQFF	TRBV10-3	TRBJ2-1
CSARGREQRRQPQHF	TRBV20-1	TRBJ1-5
CASSDRLAGAFQETQYF	TRBV25-1	TRBJ2-5
CASSFLRRWDNEQFF	TRBV28	TRBJ2-1
CSARGDRGGYTEAFF	TRBV20-1	TRBJ1-1
CASSKWQSQGAVGNQPQHF	TRBV25-1	TRBJ1-5
CASSQETRMGVGETQYF	TRBV4-1	TRBJ2-5